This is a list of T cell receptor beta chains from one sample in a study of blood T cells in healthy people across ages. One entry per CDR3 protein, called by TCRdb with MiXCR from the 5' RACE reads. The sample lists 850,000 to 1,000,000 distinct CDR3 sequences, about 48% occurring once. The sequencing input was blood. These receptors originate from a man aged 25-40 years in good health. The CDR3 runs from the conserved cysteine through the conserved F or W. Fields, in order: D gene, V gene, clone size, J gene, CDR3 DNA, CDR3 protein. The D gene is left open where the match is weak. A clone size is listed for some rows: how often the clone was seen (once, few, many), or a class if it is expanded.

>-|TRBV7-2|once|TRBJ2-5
TGTGCCAGCAGCTCAGGCGGCAGGGTTTATGGGGAGACCCAGTACTTC
CASSSGGRVYGETQYF
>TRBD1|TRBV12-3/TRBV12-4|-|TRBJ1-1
TGTGCCAGCAGTGCGCGGGGACAGGGGACTGAAGCTTTCTTT
CASSARGQGTEAFF
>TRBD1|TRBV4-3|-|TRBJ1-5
TGCGCCAGCAGCCCAAGCCGGGACAGGGGATACCCCCAGCATTTT
CASSPSRDRGYPQHF
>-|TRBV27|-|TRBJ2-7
TGTGCCAGCTCACGGCCTCCCTACAATGAGCAGTACTTC
CASSRPPYNEQYF
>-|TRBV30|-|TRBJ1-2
TGTGCCTGGACTAACGAGGGCGGGAGAAGCGGCTACACCTTC
CAWTNEGGRSGYTF
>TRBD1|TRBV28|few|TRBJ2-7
TGTGCCAGCAGTTCGGCCGGGACAGGGTTGGACGAGCAGTACTTC
CASSSAGTGLDEQYF
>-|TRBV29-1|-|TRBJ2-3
TGCAGCGTGAACACAAGGAAGGTAACCTCAGATACGCAGTATTTT
CSVNTRKVTSDTQYF
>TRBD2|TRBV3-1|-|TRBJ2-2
TGTGCCAGCAGCCAAGATCGAAGAGCGGGGGGCACCGGGAAGCTGTTTTTT
CASSQDRRAGGTGKLFF
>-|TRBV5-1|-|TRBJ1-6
TGCGCCAGCAGCTGGGAGGGGGGCTCGAGCTCCTATAATTCACCCCTCCACTTT
CASSWEGGSSSYNSPLHF
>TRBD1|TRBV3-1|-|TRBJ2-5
TGTGCCAGCAGCTTACCAGACAGGGGGCACCAAGAGACCCAGTACTTC
CASSLPDRGHQETQYF
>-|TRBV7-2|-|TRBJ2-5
TGTGCCAGCAGCCCTCCCCCCCTAGCAGGGCAAGAGACCCAGTACTTC
CASSPPPLAGQETQYF
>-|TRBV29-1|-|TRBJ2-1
TGCAGCGTTGAGGAGGTGCAGTCGTCGGCCTCCGAGCAGTTCTTC
CSVEEVQSSASEQFF
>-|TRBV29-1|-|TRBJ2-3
TGCAGCGTTGAAATCACGGGCCGCCCAGATACGCAGTATTTT
CSVEITGRPDTQYF
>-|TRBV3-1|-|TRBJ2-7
TGTGCCAGCAGCCAAGAGAGGGGGACCTCCTACAATGAGCAGTACTTC
CASSQERGTSYNEQYF
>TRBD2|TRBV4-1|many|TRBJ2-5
TGCGCCAGCAGCCCTTCTAGCGGGGGTCTTTTAGAGACCCAGTACTTC
CASSPSSGGLLETQYF
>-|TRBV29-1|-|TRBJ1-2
TGCAGCGGCGGGATTAACTATGGCTACACCTTC
CSGGINYGYTF
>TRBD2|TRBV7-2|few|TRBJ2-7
TGTGCCAGCCGAAGGACTAGCGGGGGTTCGGATCTTTACGAGCAGTACTTC
CASRRTSGGSDLYEQYF
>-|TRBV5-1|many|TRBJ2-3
TGCGCCAGCAGCTTCTCGGGAGATACGCAGTATTTT
CASSFSGDTQYF
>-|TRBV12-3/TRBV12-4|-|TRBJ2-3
TGTGCCAGCAGTTTCCAACTTGGCACAGATACGCAGTATTTT
CASSFQLGTDTQYF
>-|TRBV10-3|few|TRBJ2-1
TGTGCCATCAGTGAGCTAGAGACTAACACAAATGAGCAGTTCTTC
CAISELETNTNEQFF
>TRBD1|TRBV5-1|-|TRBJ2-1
TGCGCCAGCAGCTTGGTGACAGGGGGCTACAATGAGCAGTTCTTC
CASSLVTGGYNEQFF
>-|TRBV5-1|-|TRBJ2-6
TGCGCCAGCAGCTTGGTGGGGACCAACGTCCTGACTTTC
CASSLVGTNVLTF
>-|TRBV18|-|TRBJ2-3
TGTGCCAGCTCACTTCGCGGCGACCCAGATACGCAGTATTTT
CASSLRGDPDTQYF
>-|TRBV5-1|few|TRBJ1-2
TGCGCCAGCAGCTCACGAACACAGACAGGACTCTATGGCTACACCTTC
CASSSRTQTGLYGYTF
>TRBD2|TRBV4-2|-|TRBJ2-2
TGTGCCAGCAGCCCCTTAGCGGGGGACACCGGGGAGCTGTTTTTT
CASSPLAGDTGELFF
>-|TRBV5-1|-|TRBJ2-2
TGCGCCAGCAGCTTGGTCGGTGGAGTGAACACCGGGGAGCTGTTTTTT
CASSLVGGVNTGELFF
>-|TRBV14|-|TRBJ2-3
TGTGCCAGCAGCCAGGGTAAAGCAGATACGCAGTATTTT
CASSQGKADTQYF
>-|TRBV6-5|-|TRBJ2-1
TGTGCCAGCAGTCACCGCGGGTATGCCTACAATGAGCAGTTCTTC
CASSHRGYAYNEQFF
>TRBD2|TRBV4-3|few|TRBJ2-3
TGCGCCAGCAGCCAAGATCTGCTAGCGGGGGGGAGCACAGATACGCAGTATTTT
CASSQDLLAGGSTDTQYF
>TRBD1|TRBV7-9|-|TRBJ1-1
TGTGCCAGCAGCTCGCGCGGACAGGGGTGGGGGAACACTGAAGCTTTCTTT
CASSSRGQGWGNTEAFF
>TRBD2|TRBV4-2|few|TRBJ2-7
TGTGCCAGCAGCCAAGAGGAGTCTAGCGGGGAGCGGCAGTACTTC
CASSQEESSGERQYF
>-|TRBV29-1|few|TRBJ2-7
TGCAGCGTTGGATTGATTGAGTCCTACGAGCAGTACTTC
CSVGLIESYEQYF
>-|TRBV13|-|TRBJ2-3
TGTGCCAGCAGCTTTGTCCCAGCGGAGAGCACAGATACGCAGTATTTT
CASSFVPAESTDTQYF
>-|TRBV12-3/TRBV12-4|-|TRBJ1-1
TGTGCCAGCAGGAATACCCAGAGTGCTGAAGCTTTCTTT
CASRNTQSAEAFF
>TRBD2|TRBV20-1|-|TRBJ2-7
TGCAGTGCTACCGGGGAGGGCTACGAGCAGTACTTC
CSATGEGYEQYF
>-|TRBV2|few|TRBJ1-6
TGTGCCAGCCATCCGACCACTGGAAATTCACCCCTCCACTTT
CASHPTTGNSPLHF
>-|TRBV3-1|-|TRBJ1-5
TGTGCCAGCAGCCAAGATTTGATGGGGCCCCAGCATTTT
CASSQDLMGPQHF
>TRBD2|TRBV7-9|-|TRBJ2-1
TGTGCCAGCAACTTATTTGAAGCGGGGCTCAATGAGCAGTTCTTC
CASNLFEAGLNEQFF
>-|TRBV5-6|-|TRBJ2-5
TGTGCCAGCAGCTTGGGGCAGGGGTTGACCCAGTACTTC
CASSLGQGLTQYF
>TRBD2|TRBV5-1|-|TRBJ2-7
TGCGCCTGCAGCTTGACTAGCGGGGCCTACGAGCAGTACTTC
CACSLTSGAYEQYF
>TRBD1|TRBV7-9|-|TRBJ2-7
TGTGTAAGTGGACAGGGGTTGGAGCAGTACTTC
CVSGQGLEQYF
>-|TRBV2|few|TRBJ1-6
TGTGCCAGCACACAGAGCTCCTATAATTCACCCCTCCACTTT
CASTQSSYNSPLHF
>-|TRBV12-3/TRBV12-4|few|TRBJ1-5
TGTGCCAGCAGTTCGGGTCCTCTCTATCAGCCCCAGCATTTT
CASSSGPLYQPQHF
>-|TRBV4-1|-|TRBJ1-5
TGCGCCAGCAGCCAAGATCGTACAGTGGGGCATCAGCCCCAGCATTTT
CASSQDRTVGHQPQHF
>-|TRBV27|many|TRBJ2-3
TGTGCCAGCAGTTCCGCCTCAGGGGTCTTCACAGATACGCAGTATTTT
CASSSASGVFTDTQYF
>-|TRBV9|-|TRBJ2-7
TGTGCCAGCAGCCCGGGACCTTTTTCCTACGAGCAGTACTTC
CASSPGPFSYEQYF
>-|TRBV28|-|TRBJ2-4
TGTGCCAGCAGTTTGGTAGGGGGGCCGCAAAACATTCAGTACTTC
CASSLVGGPQNIQYF
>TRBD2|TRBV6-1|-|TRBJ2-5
TGTGCCAGCAATGACGGAGGACTAGCGGGGGGTTACCTTCAAGAGACCCAGTACTTC
CASNDGGLAGGYLQETQYF
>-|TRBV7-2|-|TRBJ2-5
TGTGCCAGCAGCTACGTGGGCGGGCAGTACTTC
CASSYVGGQYF
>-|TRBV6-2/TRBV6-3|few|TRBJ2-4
TGTGCCAGCAGTTACTCGAGTAAATTAGCCAAAAACATTCAGTACTTC
CASSYSSKLAKNIQYF
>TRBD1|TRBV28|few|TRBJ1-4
TGTGCCAGTCGGAGGACAGGGTATGAAAAACTGTTTTTT
CASRRTGYEKLFF
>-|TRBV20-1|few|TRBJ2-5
TGCAGTGCCCCTATCTACAGGGGAGGAAAGACCCAGTACTTC
CSAPIYRGGKTQYF
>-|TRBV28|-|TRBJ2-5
TGTGCCAGCAGTTTCCGGGCGGAGCAGTACTTC
CASSFRAEQYF
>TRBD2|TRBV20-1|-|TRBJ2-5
TGCAGTGCTAACCCTCCTGGGGCGCGGGAGCAGTACTTC
CSANPPGAREQYF
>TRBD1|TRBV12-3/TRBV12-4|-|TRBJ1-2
TGTGCCAGCACATTTTCCGGGACAGGGTTCTCTAACTATGGCTACACCTTC
CASTFSGTGFSNYGYTF
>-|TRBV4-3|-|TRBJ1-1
TGCGCCAGCAGCCAAGAAGTGGGGCGGGGGACTGAAGCTTTCTTT
CASSQEVGRGTEAFF
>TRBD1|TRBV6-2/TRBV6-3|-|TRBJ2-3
TGTGCCAGCAGCCACCGGGACAGGGGCACAGATACGCAGTATTTT
CASSHRDRGTDTQYF
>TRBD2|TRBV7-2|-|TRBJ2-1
TGTGCCAGCAGCACCGGGGGGGGAGCAGTCTCGAATGAGCAGTTCTTC
CASSTGGGAVSNEQFF
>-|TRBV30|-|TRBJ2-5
TGTGCCTCCGCCTGCAAGGGAGTCGTGACCCAGTACTTC
CASACKGVVTQYF